The rows below give T cell receptor beta chains drawn from one sample of a study of control samples from healthy donors and cancer patients. Produced via immunoSEQ multiplex PCR; TCRdb's table is partial and in-frame only. The sample contains approximately 70,000 clones, nearly 85% of which appear only once. Sequenced material: blood. The receptor set was obtained from a man aged 50-59 years in good health. The CDR3 runs from the conserved cysteine through the conserved F or W. Each record gives: V gene, J gene, clone size, D gene, CDR3 DNA, CDR3 protein. D genes are given only for firm matches. Some rows have no size entry. The others give once, few or many, or a class for an expanded clone.

TRBV24-1	TRBJ2-7	-	TRBD1	TGTGCCACCAGTGACGAGACAGGGCCTTACGAGCAGTACTTC	CATSDETGPYEQYF
TRBV14	TRBJ2-7	-	TRBD2	TGTGCCAGCAGCCAACTAGCGGGAGCCTACTACGAGCAGTACTTC	CASSQLAGAYYEQYF
TRBV7-3	TRBJ2-2	few	TRBD1	TGTGCCAGCAGCTTAACGTTTCTTTCCGGGACAGGGGTCGGAGGGGAGCTGTTTTTT	CASSLTFLSGTGVGGELFF
TRBV4-1	TRBJ2-1	few	-	TGCGCCAGCGGGGGCCGGACAGTTTTGGGTGAGCAGTTCTTC	CASGGRTVLGEQFF
TRBV11-3	TRBJ2-1	-	-	TGTGCCAGCAGAGCGGGTTCCTTCTACAATGAGCAGTTCTTC	CASRAGSFYNEQFF
TRBV29-1	TRBJ2-2	-	TRBD2	TGCAGCGTTAAGACTAGCGGGAGTACGTACACCGGGGAGCTGTTTTTT	CSVKTSGSTYTGELFF
TRBV27	TRBJ2-7	-	TRBD1	TGTGCCAGCAGGATCCTCGGAACAGGGGTAGGGGAGCAGTACTTC	CASRILGTGVGEQYF
TRBV12-3/TRBV12-4	TRBJ1-2	few	-	TGTGCCAGCAGTTTGGGGCCCTATGGCTACACCTTC	CASSLGPYGYTF
TRBV7-9	TRBJ1-1	-	-	TGTGCCAGCAGCCCGCCGGGAGGGAACACTGAAGCTTTCTTT	CASSPPGGNTEAFF
TRBV29-1	TRBJ1-2	-	TRBD1	TGCAGCGTGGGGACAGATGCTAACTATGGCTACACCTTC	CSVGTDANYGYTF
TRBV27	TRBJ1-4	-	-	TGTGCCAGCAGTCAGACCAGCTTCGGTGAAAAACTGTTTTTT	CASSQTSFGEKLFF
TRBV4-1	TRBJ1-6	once	-	TGCGCCAGCAGCCCGGGGACGAGCTCCTATAATTCACCCCTCCACTTT	CASSPGTSSYNSPLHF
TRBV7-8	TRBJ1-5	-	-	TGTGCCAGCAGCTTAGGTCGGGGGACGGCGCAGCCCCAGCATTTT	CASSLGRGTAQPQHF
TRBV6-5	TRBJ2-5	-	-	TGTGCCAGCAGTTACCTCGGGACCCAGTACTTC	CASSYLGTQYF
TRBV7-2	TRBJ2-1	-	-	TGTGCCAGCAGCTTGTTGAAGACTACTCTCAATGAGCAGTTCTTC	CASSLLKTTLNEQFF
TRBV4-3	TRBJ2-7	once	-	TGCGCCAGCAGCCAAGATGGGGTGGGGAGGTACGAGCAGTACTTC	CASSQDGVGRYEQYF
TRBV6-5	TRBJ1-4	-	-	TGTGCCAGCGTTGCAACTAATGAAAAACTGTTTTTT	CASVATNEKLFF
TRBV19	TRBJ1-5	-	-	TGTGCCAGTAGTATGGGGAGGGGCGGCAATCAGCCCCAGCATTTT	CASSMGRGGNQPQHF
TRBV5-6	TRBJ2-3	-	-	TGTGCCAGCACCCCGCTGGCGGTTAGCACAGATACGCAGTATTTT	CASTPLAVSTDTQYF
TRBV9	TRBJ2-2	-	TRBD1	TGTGCCAGCAGCGTAACAGGGGGCAACACCGGGGAGCTGTTTTTT	CASSVTGGNTGELFF
TRBV4-1	TRBJ2-3	-	TRBD2	TGCGCCAGCAGCCAACTAGCGGGGGTGGGTACGCAGTATTTT	CASSQLAGVGTQYF
TRBV23-1	TRBJ1-4	-	-	TGCGCCAGCAGTCTCTCGGGCCGAAATGAAAAACTGTTTTTT	CASSLSGRNEKLFF